These T cell receptor beta chains were read from a single sample in a study of shared clonotypes between healthy human individuals. TCRdb's copy holds only in-frame clones and misses some; the assay was immunoSEQ multiplex PCR. The sample includes about 670,000 clones, approximately 75% of them seen just once. The material sequenced was memory CD4+ T cells sorted from blood. Receptors originate from a woman aged 25-40 years in good health. CDR3s include the opening cysteine and the closing phenylalanine or tryptophan. The order of the fields is V gene, clone size, CDR3 length, D gene, J gene, CDR3 DNA, CDR3 protein. A D gene is named only where the DNA matches it firmly. The size field is filled for only some rows; it gives once, few, many or a size class.

v_call: TRBV6-5
clone_size: -
cdr3_length: 11
d_call: -
j_call: TRBJ2-3
cdr3_nt: TGCAGCAGGGATACCACAGATACGCAGTATTTT
cdr3_aa: CSRDTTDTQYF

v_call: TRBV5-4
clone_size: -
cdr3_length: 16
d_call: TRBD1
j_call: TRBJ2-7
cdr3_nt: TGTGCCAGCAGCCTGGGGGGACAGGGGGCGCGGTACGAGCAGTACTTC
cdr3_aa: CASSLGGQGARYEQYF

v_call: TRBV15
clone_size: -
cdr3_length: 14
d_call: TRBD1
j_call: TRBJ1-2
cdr3_nt: TGTGCCACCAGCAGAGGGGACAGGGGGTATGGCTACACCTTC
cdr3_aa: CATSRGDRGYGYTF

v_call: TRBV5-1
clone_size: -
cdr3_length: 15
d_call: -
j_call: TRBJ2-1
cdr3_nt: TGCGCCAGCAGCCGTAGGGATTCTTCCTACAATGAGCAGTTCTTC
cdr3_aa: CASSRRDSSYNEQFF

v_call: TRBV28
clone_size: -
cdr3_length: 13
d_call: -
j_call: TRBJ1-5
cdr3_nt: TGTGCCAGCTCCACCCATCCCCATCAGCCCCAGCATTTT
cdr3_aa: CASSTHPHQPQHF

v_call: TRBV7-2
clone_size: -
cdr3_length: 14
d_call: -
j_call: TRBJ2-3
cdr3_nt: TGTGCCAGCAGCTTAGGCGGCCACACAGATACGCAGTATTTT
cdr3_aa: CASSLGGHTDTQYF

v_call: TRBV28
clone_size: -
cdr3_length: 13
d_call: -
j_call: TRBJ1-2
cdr3_nt: TGTGCCAGCAGTTTACGGGGGAACTATGGCTACACCTTC
cdr3_aa: CASSLRGNYGYTF

v_call: TRBV9
clone_size: -
cdr3_length: 14
d_call: -
j_call: TRBJ2-2
cdr3_nt: TGTGCCAGCAGCGCGAGTAGAAGGCACGGGGAGCTGTTTTTT
cdr3_aa: CASSASRRHGELFF

v_call: TRBV11-2
clone_size: -
cdr3_length: 15
d_call: -
j_call: TRBJ2-5
cdr3_nt: TGTGCCAGCAGCTTTCGACAGGGAGGTCGGGAGACCCAGTACTTC
cdr3_aa: CASSFRQGGRETQYF

v_call: TRBV7-8
clone_size: once
cdr3_length: 19
d_call: TRBD2
j_call: TRBJ2-6
cdr3_nt: TGTGCCAGCAGCTTAGAGCTAGCGGGAGGGCCGGCTGGGGCCAACGTCCTGACTTTC
cdr3_aa: CASSLELAGGPAGANVLTF

v_call: TRBV18
clone_size: -
cdr3_length: 14
d_call: TRBD1
j_call: TRBJ1-5
cdr3_nt: TGTGCCAGCTCAGCAGGGGGTGGCAATCAGCCCCAGCATTTT
cdr3_aa: CASSAGGGNQPQHF

v_call: TRBV6-6
clone_size: -
cdr3_length: 14
d_call: -
j_call: TRBJ1-1
cdr3_nt: TGTGCCAGCAGTTCTAACACGCGGAACACTGAAGCTTTCTTT
cdr3_aa: CASSSNTRNTEAFF

v_call: TRBV28
clone_size: -
cdr3_length: 16
d_call: TRBD2
j_call: TRBJ2-3
cdr3_nt: TGTGCCAGCAGTCAGATACTAGCGGTTAGCACAGATACGCAGTATTTT
cdr3_aa: CASSQILAVSTDTQYF

v_call: TRBV5-1
clone_size: -
cdr3_length: 15
d_call: -
j_call: TRBJ1-5
cdr3_nt: TGCGCCAGCAGCTTGGGGGACTTAGAGGGTCAGCCCCAGCATTTT
cdr3_aa: CASSLGDLEGQPQHF

v_call: TRBV19
clone_size: -
cdr3_length: 14
d_call: -
j_call: TRBJ2-7
cdr3_nt: TGTGCCAGTAGTATAAAGAGGGATTCCTACGAGCAGTACTTC
cdr3_aa: CASSIKRDSYEQYF

v_call: TRBV5-1
clone_size: -
cdr3_length: 19
d_call: TRBD2
j_call: TRBJ2-2
cdr3_nt: TGCGCCAGCAGCCCTGGTAGAAATAGCGGGAGGGCCCCCGCCGGGGAGCTGTTTTTT
cdr3_aa: CASSPGRNSGRAPAGELFF

v_call: TRBV5-6
clone_size: -
cdr3_length: 16
d_call: TRBD2
j_call: TRBJ2-1
cdr3_nt: TGTGCCAGCAGCCACGGACTAGCGGGAGCATTGGATGAGCAGTTCTTC
cdr3_aa: CASSHGLAGALDEQFF

v_call: TRBV7-8
clone_size: once
cdr3_length: 15
d_call: -
j_call: TRBJ2-7
cdr3_nt: TGTGCCAGCAGCTTAGTCGCTCGCAGCTCCTACGAGCAGTACTTC
cdr3_aa: CASSLVARSSYEQYF

v_call: TRBV15
clone_size: -
cdr3_length: 14
d_call: TRBD1
j_call: TRBJ1-2
cdr3_nt: TGTGCCACCAGCTCCGGACAGGGGGGATATGGCTACACCTTC
cdr3_aa: CATSSGQGGYGYTF

v_call: TRBV18
clone_size: -
cdr3_length: 11
d_call: -
j_call: TRBJ1-2
cdr3_nt: TGTGCCAGCTCACCGGCGAGAGGCTACACCTTC
cdr3_aa: CASSPARGYTF

v_call: TRBV7-6
clone_size: -
cdr3_length: 15
d_call: -
j_call: TRBJ2-7
cdr3_nt: TGTGCCAGCAGCTTAGGCGAGGGGACGGACTACGAGCAGTACTTC
cdr3_aa: CASSLGEGTDYEQYF

v_call: TRBV7-8
clone_size: -
cdr3_length: 16
d_call: -
j_call: TRBJ2-1
cdr3_nt: TGTGCCAGCAGCTCTTTAGTATCCTCGGCTATTAGTGAGCAGTTCTTC
cdr3_aa: CASSSLVSSAISEQFF

v_call: TRBV6-1
clone_size: once
cdr3_length: 14
d_call: -
j_call: TRBJ2-7
cdr3_nt: TGTGCCAGTCTGCTCCGGGACAACTCCTACGAGCAGTACTTC
cdr3_aa: CASLLRDNSYEQYF

v_call: TRBV27
clone_size: -
cdr3_length: 16
d_call: -
j_call: TRBJ1-1
cdr3_nt: TGTGCCAGCACCCAACGTCCAGGACAGTTGAACACTGAAGCTTTCTTT
cdr3_aa: CASTQRPGQLNTEAFF

v_call: TRBV5-1
clone_size: -
cdr3_length: 16
d_call: -
j_call: TRBJ2-7
cdr3_nt: TGCGCCAGCAGCTTGGAACAGGGCCCTATACCGCACGAGCAGTACTTC
cdr3_aa: CASSLEQGPIPHEQYF

v_call: TRBV5-1
clone_size: -
cdr3_length: 15
d_call: TRBD2
j_call: TRBJ2-2
cdr3_nt: TGCGCCAGCGGACTAGCGGGAGCGAACACCGGGGAGCTGTTTTTT
cdr3_aa: CASGLAGANTGELFF

v_call: TRBV7-2
clone_size: few
cdr3_length: 14
d_call: -
j_call: TRBJ1-5
cdr3_nt: TGTGCCAGCAGCTCGACAGGCGCTAATCAGCCCCAGCATTTT
cdr3_aa: CASSSTGANQPQHF

v_call: TRBV5-1
clone_size: -
cdr3_length: 14
d_call: -
j_call: TRBJ2-7
cdr3_nt: TGCGCCAGCAGCCCTTCGTCGACCTCCTACGAGCAGTACTTC
cdr3_aa: CASSPSSTSYEQYF

v_call: TRBV5-4
clone_size: -
cdr3_length: 14
d_call: -
j_call: TRBJ2-4
cdr3_nt: TGTGCCAGCAGCTTGGGGGGTTTTGGGAACATTCAGTACTTC
cdr3_aa: CASSLGGFGNIQYF